A selection of T cell receptor beta chains follows, all from one sample in a study of OX40 agonist ivuxolimab in advanced cancers. This table comes from immunoSEQ multiplex PCR, and its TCRdb copy is limited to in-frame clones, with some not included. This table has some 25,000 clones, around 80% appearing once. The material sequenced was CD4+ or CD8+ T cells sorted from blood, taken in a trial of the OX40 agonist ivuxolimab. Receptors originate from an adult with an advanced solid tumor such as melanoma, head and neck, liver or kidney cancer. CDR3s include the opening cysteine and the closing phenylalanine or tryptophan. Each record gives: D gene, CDR3 length, V gene, J gene, clone size, CDR3 DNA, CDR3 protein. The D gene is left open where the match is weak. Part of the rows lack a size; the others show once, few, many or a class for expanded clones.

D: .
length: 12
V: TRBV6-1
J: TRBJ2-3
size: .
DNA: TGTGCCAGCAGTGGGGACACAGATACGCAGTATTTT
CDR3: CASSGDTDTQYF

D: .
length: 15
V: TRBV7-9
J: TRBJ1-2
size: .
DNA: TGTGCCAGCAGCTTAGAGGTGAGGAGCCTCGATGGCTACACCTTC
CDR3: CASSLEVRSLDGYTF

D: .
length: 13
V: TRBV6-6
J: TRBJ1-5
size: .
DNA: TGTGCCAGCAGTGGCCCGATGGGAAAGCCCCAGCATTTT
CDR3: CASSGPMGKPQHF

D: TRBD1
length: 15
V: TRBV11-2
J: TRBJ1-1
size: .
DNA: TGTGCCAGCAGCTCCCCCAGGGGGCCCTTCACTGAAGCTTTCTTT
CDR3: CASSSPRGPFTEAFF

D: .
length: 15
V: TRBV19
J: TRBJ2-1
size: .
DNA: TGTGCCAGTAGTATCCTGCCCGGGCCGAGAAATGAGCAGTTCTTC
CDR3: CASSILPGPRNEQFF

D: .
length: 13
V: TRBV15
J: TRBJ1-5
size: .
DNA: TGTGCCACCAGCACTATTCTTCATCAGCCCCAGCATTTT
CDR3: CATSTILHQPQHF

D: .
length: 14
V: TRBV5-1
J: TRBJ2-7
size: once
DNA: TGCGCCAGCCAAAGGGACACGGTATCCTACGAGCAGTACTTC
CDR3: CASQRDTVSYEQYF

D: .
length: 15
V: TRBV9
J: TRBJ2-1
size: .
DNA: TGTGCCAGCAGCTTACAGGGTCAGTTAAACAATGAGCAGTTCTTC
CDR3: CASSLQGQLNNEQFF

D: .
length: 16
V: TRBV5-6
J: TRBJ2-3
size: .
DNA: TGTGCCAGCAGCCTCGGGGGGCCGGGATACACAGATACGCAGTATTTT
CDR3: CASSLGGPGYTDTQYF

D: .
length: 15
V: TRBV6-5
J: TRBJ1-1
size: .
DNA: TGTGCCAGCAGTTCCGGAGGGTCTGGGAACACTGAAGCTTTCTTT
CDR3: CASSSGGSGNTEAFF

D: TRBD1
length: 13
V: TRBV30
J: TRBJ1-1
size: .
DNA: TGTGCCTGGGTATCCGGGACAGGGGGGGAAGCTTTCTTT
CDR3: CAWVSGTGGEAFF

D: .
length: 17
V: TRBV7-3
J: TRBJ2-2
size: .
DNA: TGTGCCAGCAGTCCAGGGGGGTACGGCGCGAACACCGGGGAGCTGTTTTTT
CDR3: CASSPGGYGANTGELFF

D: TRBD2
length: 15
V: TRBV6-4
J: TRBJ2-1
size: .
DNA: TGTGCCAGCAGCCGCGGGACTAGCGGTTACAATGAGCAGTTCTTC
CDR3: CASSRGTSGYNEQFF

D: TRBD1
length: 14
V: TRBV28
J: TRBJ1-1
size: .
DNA: TGTGCCAGCACCCGACAGGGGGCAAGGACTGAAGCTTTCTTT
CDR3: CASTRQGARTEAFF

D: .
length: 16
V: TRBV28
J: TRBJ1-6
size: .
DNA: TGTGCCAGCAGTTTGGGGCTGGGCAGGGCCATTTCACCCCTCCACTTT
CDR3: CASSLGLGRAISPLHF

D: TRBD2
length: 14
V: TRBV6-1
J: TRBJ2-3
size: once
DNA: TGTGCCAGCAGTCCGGGGGGAAGCACAGATACGCAGTATTTT
CDR3: CASSPGGSTDTQYF

D: .
length: 16
V: TRBV5-1
J: TRBJ2-1
size: .
DNA: TGCGCCAGCAGCCTGGGGGCGAGCGGGAATAGGGATGAGCAGTTCTTC
CDR3: CASSLGASGNRDEQFF

D: TRBD2
length: 16
V: TRBV10-3
J: TRBJ2-5
size: .
DNA: TGTGCCATCAGTGAGGGGCTAGCGGGAGGGCAAGAGACCCAGTACTTC
CDR3: CAISEGLAGGQETQYF

D: TRBD2
length: 15
V: TRBV30
J: TRBJ2-3
size: once
DNA: TGTGCCTGGGAGACTAGCGGGGGGGGGACAGATACGCAGTATTTT
CDR3: CAWETSGGGTDTQYF

D: .
length: 13
V: TRBV19
J: TRBJ1-1
size: .
DNA: TGTGCCAGTAGCAGGGTGGAGGACACTGAAGCTTTCTTT
CDR3: CASSRVEDTEAFF

D: .
length: 15
V: TRBV11-2
J: TRBJ1-6
size: few
DNA: TGTGCCAGCAGCCCCCGGACAGCGCTTAATTCACCCCTCCACTTT
CDR3: CASSPRTALNSPLHF

D: .
length: 14
V: TRBV28
J: TRBJ2-7
size: .
DNA: TGTGCCAGCAGTTTGGAACAGGGATTAGGCGAGCAGTACTTC
CDR3: CASSLEQGLGEQYF

D: TRBD2
length: 17
V: TRBV4-1
J: TRBJ2-3
size: medium-sized
DNA: TGCGCCAGCAGCGCGGGGACTATCTACTTTAGCACAGATACGCAGTATTTT
CDR3: CASSAGTIYFSTDTQYF

D: .
length: 16
V: TRBV4-2
J: TRBJ1-3
size: once
DNA: TGTGCCAGCAGCCAAGATGGCCGGGGATTGAGAAACACCATATATTTT
CDR3: CASSQDGRGLRNTIYF

D: .
length: 13
V: TRBV25-1
J: TRBJ2-5
size: .
DNA: TGTGCCAGCAGTGGCGTGGGCAGAGAGACCCAGTACTTC
CDR3: CASSGVGRETQYF

D: .
length: 14
V: TRBV6-5
J: TRBJ2-3
size: .
DNA: TGTGCCAGCAGTTACTCCGGGACCACAGATACGCAGTATTTT
CDR3: CASSYSGTTDTQYF

D: TRBD2
length: 16
V: TRBV7-3
J: TRBJ2-1
size: .
DNA: TGTGCCAGCAGCTCCAAAATGGGGACTAGCATCCATGAGCAGTTCTTC
CDR3: CASSSKMGTSIHEQFF

D: TRBD1
length: 14
V: TRBV5-4
J: TRBJ2-7
size: .
DNA: TGTGCCAGCAGCGCCGGACAGGGCTCCTACGAGCAGTACTTC
CDR3: CASSAGQGSYEQYF

D: .
length: 18
V: TRBV7-5
J: TRBJ2-7
size: .
DNA: TGTGCCAGCAGCTTCCAGCCAGGCGGGGGGGCCAACTCCTACGAGCAGTACTTC
CDR3: CASSFQPGGGANSYEQYF

D: TRBD2
length: 16
V: TRBV7-2
J: TRBJ2-3
size: .
DNA: TGTGCCAGCAGCTTTGGGACTAGCGGGAGCACAGATACGCAGTATTTT
CDR3: CASSFGTSGSTDTQYF

D: .
length: 13
V: TRBV11-1
J: TRBJ1-1
size: .
DNA: TGTGCCAGCAGCCGCCGCGACAGAGATGAAGCTTTCTTT
CDR3: CASSRRDRDEAFF

D: .
length: 13
V: TRBV6-1
J: TRBJ1-2
size: .
DNA: TGTGCCAGCAGGAAAGGTTCTGACTCGGGCTACACCTTC
CDR3: CASRKGSDSGYTF

D: .
length: 14
V: TRBV21-1
J: TRBJ2-4
size: .
DNA: TGTGCCAGCTCGCGCCGGGACAGGGAAAACATTCAGTACTTC
CDR3: CASSRRDRENIQYF

D: .
length: 13
V: TRBV9
J: TRBJ2-2
size: once
DNA: TGTGCCAGCAGCGTAGCGTCCACCGGGGAGCTGTTTTTT
CDR3: CASSVASTGELFF

D: .
length: 22
V: TRBV12-5
J: TRBJ1-4
size: .
DNA: TGTGCTAGTGGTTTGGTACGTGGTCGAGGTGGCATGCTCCCTCCTAATAATGAAAAACTGTTTTTT
CDR3: CASGLVRGRGGMLPPNNEKLFF

D: .
length: 15
V: TRBV7-2
J: TRBJ2-7
size: .
DNA: TGTGCCAGCAGCTTAGGCCCGACGCCCTCCTACGAGCAGTACTTC
CDR3: CASSLGPTPSYEQYF

D: TRBD1
length: 18
V: TRBV11-3
J: TRBJ2-1
size: .
DNA: TGTGCCAGCAGCTTTACAGGGGGCGGTCAAATCAACCCTAATGAGCAGTTCTTC
CDR3: CASSFTGGGQINPNEQFF

D: .
length: 13
V: TRBV2
J: TRBJ2-5
size: .
DNA: TGTGCCAGCACCCTTGGGTGGGGAGAGACCCAGTACTTC
CDR3: CASTLGWGETQYF

D: TRBD1
length: 16
V: TRBV11-2
J: TRBJ2-7
size: few
DNA: TGTGCCAGCAGCCCGCTTAACCGGGACAGGGAGTACGAGCAGTACTTC
CDR3: CASSPLNRDREYEQYF

D: TRBD1
length: 19
V: TRBV30
J: TRBJ2-7
size: .
DNA: TGTGCCTGGAGTATAAGAAGGACAGGGGGTTTGGCCTTTGGCTACGAGCAGTACTTC
CDR3: CAWSIRRTGGLAFGYEQYF

D: TRBD1
length: 16
V: TRBV11-1
J: TRBJ1-1
size: .
DNA: TGTGCCAGCAGCTTAGTGGTCGGACAGGGTGGCACTGAAGCTTTCTTT
CDR3: CASSLVVGQGGTEAFF

D: .
length: 17
V: TRBV23-1
J: TRBJ2-5
size: once
DNA: TGCGCCAGCAGGACCAGACCAGGGGGGTCATCTCAAGAGACCCAGTACTTC
CDR3: CASRTRPGGSSQETQYF

D: TRBD2
length: 14
V: TRBV7-6
J: TRBJ2-2
size: .
DNA: TGTGCCAGCAGGGCTAGCGGGAACACCGGGGAGCTGTTTTTT
CDR3: CASRASGNTGELFF